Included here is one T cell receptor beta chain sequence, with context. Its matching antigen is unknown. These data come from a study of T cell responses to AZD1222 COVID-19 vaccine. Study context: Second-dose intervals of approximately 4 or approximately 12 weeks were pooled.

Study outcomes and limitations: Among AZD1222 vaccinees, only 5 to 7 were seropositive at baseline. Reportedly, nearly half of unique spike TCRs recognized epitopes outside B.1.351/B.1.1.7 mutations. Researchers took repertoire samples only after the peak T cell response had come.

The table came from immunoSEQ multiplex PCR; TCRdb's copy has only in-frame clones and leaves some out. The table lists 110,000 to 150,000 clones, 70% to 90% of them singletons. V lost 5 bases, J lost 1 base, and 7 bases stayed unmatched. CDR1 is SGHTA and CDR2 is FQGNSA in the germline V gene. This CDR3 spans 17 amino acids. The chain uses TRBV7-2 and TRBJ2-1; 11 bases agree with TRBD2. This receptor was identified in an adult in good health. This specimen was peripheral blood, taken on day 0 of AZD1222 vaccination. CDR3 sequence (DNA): TGTGCCAGCAGCCCGACTCTAGCGGGGGGTTCCTACAATGAGCAGTTCTTC. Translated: CASSPTLAGGSYNEQFF.